The clone carrying this TCR beta chain has only a few counts. The sample is drawn from a study of patients and donors after allogeneic stem cell transplantation. TCRdb passed the RT-PCR reads through MiXCR, listing each CDR3 protein once. Of 98,000 or so distinct CDR3 sequences listed, 35% to 45% are singletons. The CDR3 has 14 amino acids. After removal of 3 bases from V and 3 bases from J, the junction contained 5 bases not matched to a gene. CDR1 is SQVTM and CDR2 is ANQGSEA in the germline V gene. The rearrangement uses TRBV29-1 and TRBJ2-7, with TRBD1 identical over 10 bases. Sequenced: blood, either unsorted or a sorted T cell fraction (not recorded which). This receptor was taken from a human donor who was either an allogeneic HSCT recipient or a stem cell or donor lymphocyte infusion donor (not recorded which). It is not recorded whose cells these are; they may come from a transplant donor. CDR3 bases: TGCAGCGTTGATTCCGGGACAGGGGTCTACGAGCAGTACTTC. Translated: CSVDSGTGVYEQYF.